Each of the 27 T cell receptor beta chains below was sequenced from the same sample in a study of blood T cell repertoires in COVID-19. Clones were read by immunoSEQ multiplex PCR, and TCRdb kept only the in-frame ones, dropping some. The table shows a few hundred thousand clones, with over 75% occurring only once. Input material: PBMCs or T cells enriched from blood (not recorded which). These receptor sequences come from a man aged 18 to 35 who had recovered from COVID-19.

This chain connects TRBV4-3 to TRBJ2-7; 7 nucleotides agree with TRBD2. With V trimmed by 0 bases and J by 3 bases, 17 bases remained unmatched. CDR3 length equals 19 residues. Germline lookup yields CDR1 LGHNA and CDR2 YSLEER. Written as DNA, the CDR3 is TGCGCCAGCAGCCAAGATGAAACCGGGTGGGCTAGCGGAGTCTACGAGCAGTACTTC. Its translation: CASSQDETGWASGVYEQYF.

The count of this clone is one. The rearrangement links TRBV6-1 to TRBJ1-4, with D unresolved. V dropped 2 bases and J dropped 3 bases, with 7 bases sitting between them. The germline gives CDR1 MNHNS, CDR2 SASEGT. The CDR3 runs 14 residues. The CDR3 is CASSEKGANEKLFF. The CDR3, as DNA: TGTGCCAGCAGTGAAAAGGGAGCTAATGAAAAACTGTTTTTT.

The CDR3 DNA sequence: TGTGCCAGCAGCTTAGCGCATTTTAAGGGGCGAGGACTAGCGGGACGGTACGAGCAGTACTTC. This codes for CASSLAHFKGRGLAGRYEQYF. This chain uses TRBV7-2 with TRBJ2-7; TRBD2 matches 12 bases. V lost 0 bases and J lost 4; bases outside the gene matches: 19. The CDR3 is 21 amino acids. Per the germline V gene, CDR1 is SGHTA and CDR2 is FQGNSA.

This chain links TRBV5-4 with TRBJ2-7; 8 bases match TRBD1. This CDR3 is 15 amino acids long. V gave up 0 bases and J gave up 6 bases; unmatched junction bases: 8. From germline, CDR1 is SGHNT and CDR2 YYREEE (reference sequence). The CDR3 DNA reads TGTGCCAGCAGCTTGGGAGGACAGGGTGGTCTCGAGCAGTACTTC. It is translated as CASSLGGQGGLEQYF.

This sequence joins TRBV13 and TRBJ1-2; 8 nucleotides match TRBD1. This CDR3 has 15 residues. The germline gives CDR1 PRHDT, CDR2 FYEKMQ (reference sequence). V lost 4 bases to trimming and J lost 4 bases; unmatched junction nucleotides: 8. In DNA form, the CDR3 reads TGTGCCAGCAGCTATAACCTCAGGGGGCCCTATGGCTACACCTTC. Protein: CASSYNLRGPYGYTF.

Comment on this clone: An end of the junction differs from the germline gene, which may be a read error. CDR3 amino acids: CATSSGRSSGELFF. The CDR3 DNA is TGTGCCACCAGTAGCGGGAGAAGTTCCGGGGAGCTGTTTTTT. The chain joins TRBV6-5 to TRBJ2-2; 9 bases map to TRBD2. CDR1 MNHEY and CDR2 SVGAGI come from the germline V gene. This CDR3 is 14 amino acids long.

V is TRBV28 and J is TRBJ2-5, with D tentatively TRBD2 (6 bases). The germline V and J ends were trimmed by 8 bases and 5 bases, with 12 bases remaining between them. In germline, CDR1 is MDHEN, CDR2 SYDVKM. The CDR3 length is 12 residues. This CDR3 reads CASQQAGETQYF. The CDR3 nucleotides are TGTGCCAGCCAACAGGCGGGGGAGACCCAGTACTTC.

The chain combines TRBV15 with TRBJ2-1, with 9 bases identical to TRBD1. Germline V lookup: CDR1 LNHNV, CDR2 YYDKDF (reference sequence). This CDR3 spans 17 amino acids. With 3 bases clipped from V and 7 bases from J, the junction kept 13 bases outside the gene matches. This CDR3 reads CATSSALRTGEENEQFF. CDR3 in DNA: TGTGCCACCAGCAGTGCATTACGGACAGGGGAAGAAAATGAGCAGTTCTTC.

This chain connects TRBV29-1 to TRBJ2-1; no firm D call. V was trimmed by 4 bases and J by 4 bases, leaving 8 bases between them. CDR3 size: 12 residues. Per the germline V gene, CDR1 is SQVTM and CDR2 is ANQGSEA. The CDR3 reads CSVGSGYNEQFF. The DNA for the CDR3 is TGCAGCGTTGGGTCCGGGTACAATGAGCAGTTCTTC.

The rearrangement links TRBV20-1 to TRBJ2-5, with D unresolved. V was pared by 0 bases and J by 5 bases, with 4 bases between. Germline V CDR1 and CDR2: DFQATT, SNEGSKA (reference sequence). This CDR3 is 11 amino acids long. This CDR3 is CSARERETQYF. The CDR3 DNA reads TGCAGTGCTAGAGAGAGGGAGACCCAGTACTTC.

The J gene is TRBJ2-1, the V gene TRBV7-2; TRBD2 agrees at 7 bases. Germline-derived CDR1 and CDR2 are SGHTA and FQGNSA. V was clipped by 5 bases and J by 5 bases; unmatched bases: 9. The CDR3 runs to 15 residues. The CDR3 loop reads CASSRGASGNNEQFF. The CDR3 DNA reads TGTGCCAGCAGCCGGGGCGCTAGCGGCAACAATGAGCAGTTCTTC.

In this sample, this clone turned up once. This CDR3 reads CSVEIGLAGDNEQFF. CDR3 nucleotides: TGCAGCGTTGAAATAGGACTAGCGGGGGACAATGAGCAGTTCTTC. This chain uses TRBV29-1 with TRBJ2-1, with 13 bases matching TRBD2. Trimming took 2 bases from V and 5 from J; bases not matched to a gene: 3. The CDR3 totals 15 residues. Germline V gene lookup returns CDR1 SQVTM and CDR2 ANQGSEA.

This sequence joins TRBV9 and TRBJ2-3, with 10 positions matching TRBD2. Per germline, CDR1 SGDLS and CDR2 YYNGEE. With 0 bases clipped from V and 4 bases from J, the junction kept 11 bases outside the gene matches. CDR3 length equals 18 residues. Here the CDR3 reads CASSVATGASGSADTQYF. The CDR3 nucleotides read TGTGCCAGCAGCGTAGCTACCGGGGCTAGCGGGAGCGCAGATACGCAGTATTTT.

This chain links TRBV10-3 with TRBJ2-2, with 9 bases fitting TRBD1. Per the germline V gene, CDR1 is ENHRY and CDR2 is SYGVKD. Trimming removed 7 bases from V and 1 base from J; junction bases left unmatched: 4. The CDR3 loop spans 15 amino acids. The CDR3 region has the DNA TGTGCCATCAAACCGGGACAGGGGAACACCGGGGAGCTGTTTTTT. This codes for CAIKPGQGNTGELFF.

The CDR3 DNA is TGTGCCAGCCGAAGCGGGACAGGGTTTTTCATGAACACTGAAGCTTTCTTT. The encoded protein is CASRSGTGFFMNTEAFF. J is TRBJ1-1 and V is TRBV7-2, with 9 bases aligning to TRBD1. Losses at the gene ends were 8 bases for V and 0 bases for J; bases not matched to a gene: 13. This CDR3 spans 17 amino acids. CDR1 is SGHTA, CDR2 FQGNSA, per germline.

This chain links TRBV28 with TRBJ1-4; TRBD1 agrees at 12 bases. Per germline, CDR1 MDHEN and CDR2 SYDVKM. The CDR3 has 14 amino acids. V lost 8 bases and J lost 10; bases outside the gene matches: 8. CDR3: CASLLGQGARKLFF. In DNA form, the CDR3 reads TGTGCCAGCCTACTGGGACAGGGGGCACGAAAACTGTTTTTT.

The gene calls are TRBV7-3 and TRBJ1-2; TRBD1 is a possible D gene (6 bases). Germline V gene data show CDR1 as SGHTA and CDR2 as FQGTGA. The V end was cut by 0 bases, the J end by 3 bases, with 14 bases between. The CDR3 is 16 residues long. The CDR3 DNA reads as TGTGCCAGCAGCTTAACAGCTCAGGGGATGGACTATGGCTACACCTTC. This encodes CASSLTAQGMDYGYTF.

This sequence joins TRBV30 and TRBJ1-2, with TRBD1 as a possible D gene (6 bases). Germline CDR1 and CDR2: GTSNPN and SVGIG (reference sequence). V dropped 0 bases and J dropped 1 base, with 21 bases sitting between them. The CDR3 covers 18 residues. The CDR3 coding sequence is TGTGCCTGGAGTGTAGGACGCAGGGGAGGGGGTCTTAACTATGGCTACACCTTC. It specifies CAWSVGRRGGGLNYGYTF. Drawing the rest from reference TRBV30 and TRBJ1-2, the complete variable domain is SQTIHQWPATLVQPVGSPLSLECTVEGTSNPNLYWYRQAAGRGLQLLFYSVGIGQISSEVPQNLSASRPQDRQFILSSKKLLLSDSGFYLCAWSVGRRGGGLNYGYTFGSGTRLTVV.

The chain uses TRBV5-1 and TRBJ1-2; maybe TRBD1 (5 bases). This CDR3 is built from 11 residues. Looked up from germline, CDR1 is SGHRS and CDR2 is YFSETQ. Trimming took 3 bases from V and 6 from J, leaving 6 bases between them. CDR3: CASSSGDGYTF. CDR3 coding DNA: TGCGCCAGCAGCTCGGGGGATGGCTACACCTTC.

The chain uses TRBV7-3 and TRBJ1-4, with TRBD1 matching over 7 bases. There are 14 residues in the CDR3. J was trimmed by 15 bases and V by 1 base; bases with no gene match: 11. CDR1 is SGHTA and CDR2 is FQGTGA in the germline V gene. CDR3 nucleotide sequence: TGTGCCAGCAGCTTAAGGGACAGCGAAAAAAGATTGTTTTTT. Its protein is CASSLRDSEKRLFF.

This sequence joins TRBV3-1 (or the pseudogene TRBV3-2) and TRBJ1-1, with D maybe TRBD1 (6 bases). The CDR3 is 14 amino acids. Per germline, CDR1 LGHDT and CDR2 YNNKEL (reference sequence). Trimming removed 3 bases at V and 5 bases at J, with 13 bases between. The CDR3 here is CASSQVGGETEAFF. CDR3 DNA: TGTGCCAGCAGCCAGGTAGGGGGGGAGACTGAAGCTTTCTTT.

This chain joins TRBV28 and TRBJ1-2, with a possible D match to TRBD1 (5 bases). CDR3 size: 13 residues. The V gene's germline CDR1 is MDHEN and CDR2 SYDVKM. With 6 bases removed from V and 4 bases from J, the gap between germline ends came to 12 bases. CDR3 sequence: CASSSGQRYGYTF. The DNA of the CDR3 is TGTGCCAGCAGCTCTGGACAACGCTATGGCTACACCTTC.

The CDR3 DNA is TGCGCCAGCAGCTTGGAGGGGCAGGGATCCGCCTATGGCTACACCTTC. Translation: CASSLEGQGSAYGYTF. The V call is TRBV5-1, the J call TRBJ1-2, with D maybe TRBD1 (5 bases). CDR1 is SGHRS, CDR2 YFSETQ, per germline. V was trimmed by 0 bases and J by 4 bases, leaving 16 bases between them. This CDR3 contains 16 residues.

V usage is TRBV6-2 or TRBV6-3 and J usage is TRBJ1-5, with D possibly matching TRBD1 (5 bases). This CDR3 contains 18 residues. The V end lost 0 bases, the J end lost 4 bases, and 19 bases lay between the germline ends. CDR1 is MNHEY, CDR2 SVGEGT, per germline. CDR3 residues: CASSYSIPGGTPNQPQHF. The CDR3 DNA is TGTGCCAGCAGTTACTCGATACCTGGCGGGACTCCTAATCAGCCCCAGCATTTT.

This chain uses TRBV19 with TRBJ1-5, with no clear D. Germline V gene sequence: CDR1 LNHDA, CDR2 SQIVND (reference sequence). This CDR3 spans 15 amino acids. V was pared by 3 bases and J by 4 bases, with 13 bases between. The CDR3 DNA reads as TGTGCCAGTAGTATTATCCTGGGCGAAAATCAGCCCCAGCATTTT. This gives the protein CASSIILGENQPQHF. The full variable domain, its missing parts supplied by reference TRBV19 and TRBJ1-5, is DGGITQSPKYLFRKEGQNVTLSCEQNLNHDAMYWYRQDPGQGLRLIYYSQIVNDFQKGDIAEGYSVSREKKESFPLTVTSAQKNPTAFYLCASSIILGENQPQHFGDGTRLSIL.

The J gene is TRBJ2-5, the V gene TRBV24-1, with 11 bases matching TRBD2. Germline V gives CDR1 KGHDR, CDR2 SFDVKD. The CDR3 extends over 16 amino acids. V shed 7 bases and J 4 bases; nucleotides not matched to a gene: 10. The CDR3 is CATSPGTSGGGETQYF. DNA of the CDR3: TGTGCCACCAGCCCCGGGACTAGCGGAGGCGGAGAGACCCAGTACTTC.

The chain recombines TRBV9 with TRBJ1-4, with D unclear. The V gene's germline CDR1 is SGDLS and CDR2 YYNGEE. The CDR3 extends over 15 amino acids. Trimming took 0 bases from V and 7 from J, leaving 13 bases between them. CDR3 residues: CASSVVAGLGEKLFF. For the CDR3, the DNA is TGTGCCAGCAGCGTAGTGGCCGGGTTGGGTGAAAAACTGTTTTTT.